The TCR beta chain under discussion was sequenced for a study of blood T cells in healthy people across ages. Each donor had approximately 10 milliliters of peripheral blood drawn. Trimming removed 6 bases from V and 9 bases from J, with 18 bases in between. Germline lookup yields CDR1 MDHEN and CDR2 SYDVKM. The CDR3 runs 14 residues. A second PCR of roughly 7 to 11 cycles used a sample-barcoded 5' primer and a J-beta primer mix. TCRdb reanalysed the 5' RACE reads using MiXCR and keeps one entry per CDR3 protein. The table lists some 1.4 million distinct CDR3 sequences, approximately 38% of them singletons.

The sequenced material came from blood. The V call is TRBV28, the J call TRBJ1-5; a weak D match, TRBD1 (6 bases). This TCR came from a young woman in good health. CDR3 sequence reads: CASSPKGVPGPQHF. The DNA of the CDR3 is TGTGCCAGCAGCCCGAAGGGGGTGCCGGGGCCCCAGCATTTT.